This T cell receptor (beta chain) was captured by sequencing in a study of shared clonotypes between healthy human individuals. General observations from the study: Clonotypes not shared had lower generation probabilities than those common to all four donors. With a few donors compared, around 4.7% of naive CD4 clonotypes were shared.

Concerning this clone itself: Antigen unknown.

Deep-level settings were used for running the assay. Here immunoSEQ multiplex PCR was the method, and the copy in TCRdb shows in-frame clones only, minus some. The profile shows millions of clones, around 90% of them singletons. The CDR3 sequence is 20 residues long. V shed 1 base and J 1 base; nucleotides not matched to a gene: 12. Germline loops: CDR1 LNHNV, CDR2 YYDKDF (reference sequence). From CD4+ cells came CD45RA+ naive and CD45RA-negative memory subsets. The origin of this receptor is a man younger than 30 in good health. Sequences were obtained from naive CD4+ T cells sorted from blood. Subset in this sample: CD45RA+ positively selected. The rearrangement joins TRBV15 to TRBJ2-3; TRBD2 aligns across 12 bases. The CDR3 is CATSRVELLAGGPGTDTQYF. The CDR3 nucleotides read TGTGCCACCAGCAGAGTGGAGTTGCTAGCGGGAGGGCCGGGCACAGATACGCAGTATTTT.